A selection of T cell receptor beta chains follows, all from one sample in a study of blood T cell repertoires in COVID-19. Sequencing was performed with immunoSEQ multiplex PCR; in TCRdb, only in-frame clones are kept and a portion is missing. This repertoire shows 150,000 to 170,000 clones, around 83% found once; its top ten account for 9% to 14%. Sequencing was carried out using peripheral blood. These receptors originate from a woman aged 60-75 years with COVID-19, enrolled during active disease. CDR3s include the opening cysteine and the closing phenylalanine or tryptophan. The order of the fields is J gene, V gene, D gene, clone size, CDR3 DNA, CDR3 protein. A D gene is named only where the DNA matches it firmly. Not all rows give a size; the values are once, few, many and, for expanded clones, a class.

J gene: TRBJ2-5
V gene: TRBV12-3/TRBV12-4
D gene: -
clone size: -
CDR3 DNA: TGTGCCAGCAGTTCCACGTCCGCCGGGACCCAGTACTTC
CDR3 protein: CASSSTSAGTQYF

J gene: TRBJ1-4
V gene: TRBV24-1
D gene: -
clone size: -
CDR3 DNA: TGTGCCACCAGTCGAGCGGCTAATGAAAAACTGTTTTTT
CDR3 protein: CATSRAANEKLFF

J gene: TRBJ1-1
V gene: TRBV24-1
D gene: -
clone size: -
CDR3 DNA: TGTGCCACCAGTAGGGGTTTTGAAGCTTTCTTT
CDR3 protein: CATSRGFEAFF

J gene: TRBJ1-3
V gene: TRBV19
D gene: -
clone size: -
CDR3 DNA: TGTGCCAGTAGGCTCAGGTCCAGCTCTGGAAACACCATATATTTT
CDR3 protein: CASRLRSSSGNTIYF

J gene: TRBJ2-5
V gene: TRBV6-6
D gene: TRBD2
clone size: -
CDR3 DNA: TGTGCCAGCAGCCACGGACTAGATTACCAGACCCAGTACTTC
CDR3 protein: CASSHGLDYQTQYF

J gene: TRBJ2-5
V gene: TRBV5-3
D gene: -
clone size: -
CDR3 DNA: TGTGCCAGAAGCCGCCCGGTGGAGGGGCGTCAAGGAGCGGAGACCCAGTACTTC
CDR3 protein: CARSRPVEGRQGAETQYF

J gene: TRBJ1-2
V gene: TRBV5-1
D gene: TRBD1
clone size: -
CDR3 DNA: TGCGCCAGCAGCTTGGATGGACAGGCCGCCTATGGCTACACCTTC
CDR3 protein: CASSLDGQAAYGYTF

J gene: TRBJ1-1
V gene: TRBV6-5
D gene: -
clone size: -
CDR3 DNA: TGTGCCAGCAACCCCCCTCCGGGGGGGAACACTGAAGCTTTCTTT
CDR3 protein: CASNPPPGGNTEAFF

J gene: TRBJ1-1
V gene: TRBV5-1
D gene: -
clone size: -
CDR3 DNA: TGCGCCAGCAGCTCGACAGATAACACTGAAGCTTTCTTT
CDR3 protein: CASSSTDNTEAFF

J gene: TRBJ2-7
V gene: TRBV7-3
D gene: TRBD2
clone size: -
CDR3 DNA: TGTGCCAGCAGCTTAGCCCCAGGACTAGCGGCCTACGAGCAGTACTTC
CDR3 protein: CASSLAPGLAAYEQYF

J gene: TRBJ2-1
V gene: TRBV19
D gene: -
clone size: -
CDR3 DNA: TGTGCCAGTAGTATTGGATTCGGGGGGCACAATGAGCAGTTCTTC
CDR3 protein: CASSIGFGGHNEQFF

J gene: TRBJ1-4
V gene: TRBV11-2
D gene: -
clone size: -
CDR3 DNA: TGTGCCAGCAGCTTAGGGGAACGAGAGGGAAAACTGTTTTTT
CDR3 protein: CASSLGEREGKLFF

J gene: TRBJ1-5
V gene: TRBV7-8
D gene: TRBD1
clone size: once
CDR3 DNA: TGTGCCAGCAGCCCTATCAGCGGACAGGGTATCTTCAATCAGCCCCAGCATTTT
CDR3 protein: CASSPISGQGIFNQPQHF

J gene: TRBJ2-5
V gene: TRBV4-1
D gene: TRBD2
clone size: -
CDR3 DNA: TGCGCCAGCAGCTTGTCGCGGGGGGGCCAGGAGACCCAGTACTTC
CDR3 protein: CASSLSRGGQETQYF

J gene: TRBJ2-1
V gene: TRBV7-7
D gene: TRBD1
clone size: once
CDR3 DNA: TGTGCCAGCAGCCCCGGGACAGGGGTTTACAATGAGCAGTTCTTC
CDR3 protein: CASSPGTGVYNEQFF

J gene: TRBJ1-1
V gene: TRBV2
D gene: -
clone size: many
CDR3 DNA: TGTGCCAGCAGGCAGGGTTGGAACACTGAAGCTTTCTTT
CDR3 protein: CASRQGWNTEAFF

J gene: TRBJ1-2
V gene: TRBV27
D gene: TRBD1
clone size: -
CDR3 DNA: TGTGCCAGCAGTTGGAATGGACAGGGACTCTATGGCTACACCTTC
CDR3 protein: CASSWNGQGLYGYTF

J gene: TRBJ2-1
V gene: TRBV7-8
D gene: TRBD2
clone size: -
CDR3 DNA: TGTGCCAGCAGCTTAGGTTGGACTAGCGGGGGGAGGGCCTACAATGAGCAGTTCTTC
CDR3 protein: CASSLGWTSGGRAYNEQFF

J gene: TRBJ1-2
V gene: TRBV5-1
D gene: -
clone size: -
CDR3 DNA: TGCGCCAGCAGCTTGGAAATACAGGTCGATGGCTACACCTTC
CDR3 protein: CASSLEIQVDGYTF

J gene: TRBJ1-5
V gene: TRBV27
D gene: TRBD1
clone size: -
CDR3 DNA: TGTGCCAGCAGCCCCCGGACCGCGACAGGGGGTGATTCCCAGCATTTT
CDR3 protein: CASSPRTATGGDSQHF

J gene: TRBJ1-1
V gene: TRBV6-5
D gene: -
clone size: -
CDR3 DNA: TGTGCCAGCAGCGGGGTGGGCACTGAAGCTTTCTTT
CDR3 protein: CASSGVGTEAFF

J gene: TRBJ1-5
V gene: TRBV6-6
D gene: TRBD1
clone size: few
CDR3 DNA: TGTGCCAGCAGTGACGACAGGGGGCCGGGCCAGCCCCAGCATTTT
CDR3 protein: CASSDDRGPGQPQHF

J gene: TRBJ2-1
V gene: TRBV18
D gene: -
clone size: -
CDR3 DNA: TGTGCCAGCTCACGGGGGAGGGACAATGGGCAGTTCTTC
CDR3 protein: CASSRGRDNGQFF

J gene: TRBJ1-1
V gene: TRBV29-1
D gene: -
clone size: -
CDR3 DNA: TGCAGCGTTACCGAGACGAGGGCTTTCTTT
CDR3 protein: CSVTETRAFF

J gene: TRBJ1-1
V gene: TRBV5-1
D gene: -
clone size: once
CDR3 DNA: TGCGCCAGCAGCTTGGCGCGGGGGATACGAAGCACTGAAGCTTTCTTT
CDR3 protein: CASSLARGIRSTEAFF

J gene: TRBJ2-7
V gene: TRBV5-6
D gene: -
clone size: -
CDR3 DNA: TGTGCCAGCAGCTTGGTGCGGGCTTTATTAGGGGAGCAGTACTTC
CDR3 protein: CASSLVRALLGEQYF

J gene: TRBJ1-5
V gene: TRBV5-1
D gene: -
clone size: once
CDR3 DNA: TGCGCCAGCAGCTTGGAGCATCATAGCAATCAGCCCCAGCATTTT
CDR3 protein: CASSLEHHSNQPQHF

J gene: TRBJ1-2
V gene: TRBV6-6
D gene: -
clone size: -
CDR3 DNA: TGTGCCAGCAGTCAAGGGGACTATGGCTACACCTTC
CDR3 protein: CASSQGDYGYTF

J gene: TRBJ1-3
V gene: TRBV5-4
D gene: -
clone size: -
CDR3 DNA: TGTGCCAGCAGCCCCGGGGGGTACTCTGGAAACACCATATATTTT
CDR3 protein: CASSPGGYSGNTIYF

J gene: TRBJ1-1
V gene: TRBV7-2
D gene: -
clone size: -
CDR3 DNA: TGTGCCAGCAGCTCCACAGCAGGGGTGAACACTGAAGCTTTCTTT
CDR3 protein: CASSSTAGVNTEAFF

J gene: TRBJ1-2
V gene: TRBV5-1
D gene: TRBD1
clone size: -
CDR3 DNA: TGCGCCAGCAGCTTAGGGGGCGCGTCGATCTATGGCTACACCTTC
CDR3 protein: CASSLGGASIYGYTF

J gene: TRBJ1-1
V gene: TRBV3-1/TRBV3-2
D gene: TRBD1
clone size: -
CDR3 DNA: TGTGCCAGCAGCCAAGGGTCCCGGGGACAGCGTGAAGCTTTCTTT
CDR3 protein: CASSQGSRGQREAFF

J gene: TRBJ2-7
V gene: TRBV10-2
D gene: TRBD2
clone size: few
CDR3 DNA: TGCGCCAGCGGCCGACCCGGGACTAGCGTGCGCGAGCAGTACTTC
CDR3 protein: CASGRPGTSVREQYF

J gene: TRBJ1-3
V gene: TRBV9
D gene: TRBD1
clone size: -
CDR3 DNA: TGTGCCAGCAGCGCAACCGGGACAGGGTCTATCGCGAACACCATATATTTT
CDR3 protein: CASSATGTGSIANTIYF

J gene: TRBJ1-1
V gene: TRBV19
D gene: -
clone size: -
CDR3 DNA: TGTGCCAGTAGTATGGCCTCCAGGAGGTACACTGAAGCTTTCTTT
CDR3 protein: CASSMASRRYTEAFF

J gene: TRBJ1-2
V gene: TRBV14
D gene: TRBD1
clone size: -
CDR3 DNA: TGTGCCAGCAGCCAAGATTGGACAGGGGGCAGCTATGGCTACACCTTC
CDR3 protein: CASSQDWTGGSYGYTF

J gene: TRBJ2-7
V gene: TRBV2
D gene: TRBD1
clone size: few
CDR3 DNA: TGTGCCAGCAAATTACAGGGGTCCACCTACGAGCAGTACTTC
CDR3 protein: CASKLQGSTYEQYF

J gene: TRBJ2-7
V gene: TRBV27
D gene: TRBD1
clone size: -
CDR3 DNA: TGTGCCAGCAGTTTGGGACAGGGGGAGCAGTACTTC
CDR3 protein: CASSLGQGEQYF

J gene: TRBJ1-1
V gene: TRBV3-1/TRBV3-2
D gene: -
clone size: -
CDR3 DNA: TGTGCCAGCAGCCAAGCCGCGTCAATGGTGGTCGCTGAAGCTTTCTTT
CDR3 protein: CASSQAASMVVAEAFF

J gene: TRBJ1-5
V gene: TRBV7-2
D gene: TRBD1
clone size: -
CDR3 DNA: TGTGCCAGCAGCTCACAGGGGGATCAGCCCCAGCATTTT
CDR3 protein: CASSSQGDQPQHF

J gene: TRBJ2-5
V gene: TRBV25-1
D gene: TRBD1
clone size: -
CDR3 DNA: TGTGCCAGCAGTGCCCCGCTAGGGGGCCCTATTAAGACCCAGTACTTC
CDR3 protein: CASSAPLGGPIKTQYF

J gene: TRBJ1-2
V gene: TRBV24-1
D gene: -
clone size: -
CDR3 DNA: TGTGCCACCAGTGGCTCTCGCGGGGGCTTTTTAGATGGCTACACCTTC
CDR3 protein: CATSGSRGGFLDGYTF

J gene: TRBJ2-6
V gene: TRBV6-5
D gene: TRBD1
clone size: -
CDR3 DNA: TGTGCCAGCAGCCCGCGGGGCTCGGGACAGGGCGGAACTTTC
CDR3 protein: CASSPRGSGQGGTF

J gene: TRBJ1-6
V gene: TRBV5-5
D gene: TRBD1
clone size: -
CDR3 DNA: TGTGCCAGCAGCTTGGCACCGGGACAGCTAAATTCACCCCTCCACTTT
CDR3 protein: CASSLAPGQLNSPLHF

J gene: TRBJ1-1
V gene: TRBV5-1
D gene: TRBD1
clone size: -
CDR3 DNA: TGCGCCAGCAGCTTGGGCCGCAACAGGGGGACTGAAGCTTTCTTT
CDR3 protein: CASSLGRNRGTEAFF

J gene: TRBJ1-5
V gene: TRBV7-9
D gene: TRBD1
clone size: -
CDR3 DNA: TGTGCCAGCAGCTCGAGACAGGGGGCTAATCAGCCCCAGCATTTT
CDR3 protein: CASSSRQGANQPQHF